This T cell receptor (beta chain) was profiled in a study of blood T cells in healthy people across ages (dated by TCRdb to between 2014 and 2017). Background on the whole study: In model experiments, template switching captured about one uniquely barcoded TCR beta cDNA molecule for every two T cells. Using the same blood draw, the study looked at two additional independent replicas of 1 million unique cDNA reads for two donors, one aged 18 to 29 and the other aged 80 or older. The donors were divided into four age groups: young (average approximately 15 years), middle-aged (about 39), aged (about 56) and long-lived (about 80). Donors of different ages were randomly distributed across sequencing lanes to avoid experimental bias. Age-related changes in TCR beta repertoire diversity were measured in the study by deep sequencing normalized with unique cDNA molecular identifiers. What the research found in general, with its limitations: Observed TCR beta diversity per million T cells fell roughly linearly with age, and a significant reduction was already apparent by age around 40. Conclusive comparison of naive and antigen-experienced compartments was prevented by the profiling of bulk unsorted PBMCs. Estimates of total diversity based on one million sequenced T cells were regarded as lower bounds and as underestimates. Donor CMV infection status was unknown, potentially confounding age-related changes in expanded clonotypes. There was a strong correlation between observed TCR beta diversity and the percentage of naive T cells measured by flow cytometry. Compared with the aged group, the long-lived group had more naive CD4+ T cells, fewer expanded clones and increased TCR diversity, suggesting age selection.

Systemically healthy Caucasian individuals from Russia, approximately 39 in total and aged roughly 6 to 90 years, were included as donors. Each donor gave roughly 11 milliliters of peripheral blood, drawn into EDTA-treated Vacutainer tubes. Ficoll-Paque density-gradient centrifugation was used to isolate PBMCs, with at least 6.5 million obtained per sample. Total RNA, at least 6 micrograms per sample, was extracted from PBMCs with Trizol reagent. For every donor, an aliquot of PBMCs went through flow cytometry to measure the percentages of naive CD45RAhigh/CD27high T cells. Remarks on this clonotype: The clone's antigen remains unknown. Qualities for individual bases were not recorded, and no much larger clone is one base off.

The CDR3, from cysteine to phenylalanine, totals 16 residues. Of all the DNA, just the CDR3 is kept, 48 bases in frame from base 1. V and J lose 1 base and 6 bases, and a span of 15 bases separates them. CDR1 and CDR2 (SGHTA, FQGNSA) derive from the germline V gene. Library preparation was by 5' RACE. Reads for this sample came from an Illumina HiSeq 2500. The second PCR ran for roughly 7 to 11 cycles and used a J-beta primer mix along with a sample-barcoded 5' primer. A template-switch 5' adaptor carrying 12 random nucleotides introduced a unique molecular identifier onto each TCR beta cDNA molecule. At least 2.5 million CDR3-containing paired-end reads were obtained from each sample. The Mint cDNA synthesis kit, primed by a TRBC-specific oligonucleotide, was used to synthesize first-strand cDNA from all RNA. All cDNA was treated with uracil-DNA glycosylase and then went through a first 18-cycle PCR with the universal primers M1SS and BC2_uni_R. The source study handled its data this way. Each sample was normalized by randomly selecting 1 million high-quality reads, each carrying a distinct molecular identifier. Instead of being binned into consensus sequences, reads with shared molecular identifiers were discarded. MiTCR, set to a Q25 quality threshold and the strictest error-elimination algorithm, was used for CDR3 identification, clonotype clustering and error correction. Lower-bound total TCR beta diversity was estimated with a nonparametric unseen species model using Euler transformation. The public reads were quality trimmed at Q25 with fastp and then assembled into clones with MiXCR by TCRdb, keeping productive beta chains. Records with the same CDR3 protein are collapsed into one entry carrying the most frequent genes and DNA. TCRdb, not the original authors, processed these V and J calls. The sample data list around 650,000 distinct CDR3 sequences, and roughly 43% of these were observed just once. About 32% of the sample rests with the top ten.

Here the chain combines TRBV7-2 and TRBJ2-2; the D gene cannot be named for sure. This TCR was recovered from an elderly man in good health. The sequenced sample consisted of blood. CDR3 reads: CASSLGGLGEAGELFF. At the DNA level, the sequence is TGTGCCAGCAGCTTAGGGGGTCTAGGAGAGGCCGGGGAGCTGTTTTTT.